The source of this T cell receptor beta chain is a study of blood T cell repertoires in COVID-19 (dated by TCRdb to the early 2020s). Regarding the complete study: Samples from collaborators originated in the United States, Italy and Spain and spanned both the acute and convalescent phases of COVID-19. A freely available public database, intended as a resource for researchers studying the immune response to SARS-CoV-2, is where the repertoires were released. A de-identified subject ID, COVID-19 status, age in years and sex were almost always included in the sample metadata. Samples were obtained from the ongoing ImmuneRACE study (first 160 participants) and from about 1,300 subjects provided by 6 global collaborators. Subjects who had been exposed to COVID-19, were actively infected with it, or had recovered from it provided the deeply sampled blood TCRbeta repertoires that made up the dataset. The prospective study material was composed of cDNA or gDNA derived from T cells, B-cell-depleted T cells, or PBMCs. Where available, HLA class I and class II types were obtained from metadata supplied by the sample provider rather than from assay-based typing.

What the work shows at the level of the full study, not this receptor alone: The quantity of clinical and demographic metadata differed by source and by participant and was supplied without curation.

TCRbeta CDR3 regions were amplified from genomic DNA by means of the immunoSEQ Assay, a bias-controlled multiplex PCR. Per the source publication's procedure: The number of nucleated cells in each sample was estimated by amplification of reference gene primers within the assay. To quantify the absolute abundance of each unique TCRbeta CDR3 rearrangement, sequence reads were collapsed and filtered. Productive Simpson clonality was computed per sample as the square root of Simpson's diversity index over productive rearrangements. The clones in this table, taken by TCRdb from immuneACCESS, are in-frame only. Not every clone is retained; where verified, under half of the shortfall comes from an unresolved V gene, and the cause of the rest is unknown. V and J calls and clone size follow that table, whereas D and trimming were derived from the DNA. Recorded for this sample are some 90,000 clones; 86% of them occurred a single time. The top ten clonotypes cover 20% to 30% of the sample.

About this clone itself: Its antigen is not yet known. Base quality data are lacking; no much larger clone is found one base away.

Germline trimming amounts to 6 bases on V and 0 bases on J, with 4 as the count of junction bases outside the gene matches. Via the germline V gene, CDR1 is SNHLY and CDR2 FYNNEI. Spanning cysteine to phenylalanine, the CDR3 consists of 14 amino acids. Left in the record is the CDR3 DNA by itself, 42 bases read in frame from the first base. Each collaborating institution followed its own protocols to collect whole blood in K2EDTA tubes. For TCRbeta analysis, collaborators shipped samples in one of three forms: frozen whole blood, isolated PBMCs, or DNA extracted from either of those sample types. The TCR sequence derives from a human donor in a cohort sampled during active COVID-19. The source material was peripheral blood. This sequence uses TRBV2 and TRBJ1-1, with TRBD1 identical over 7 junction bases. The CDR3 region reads CASRKTGLNTEAFF. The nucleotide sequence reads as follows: TGTGCCAGCAGAAAGACAGGGCTGAACACTGAAGCTTTCTTT.